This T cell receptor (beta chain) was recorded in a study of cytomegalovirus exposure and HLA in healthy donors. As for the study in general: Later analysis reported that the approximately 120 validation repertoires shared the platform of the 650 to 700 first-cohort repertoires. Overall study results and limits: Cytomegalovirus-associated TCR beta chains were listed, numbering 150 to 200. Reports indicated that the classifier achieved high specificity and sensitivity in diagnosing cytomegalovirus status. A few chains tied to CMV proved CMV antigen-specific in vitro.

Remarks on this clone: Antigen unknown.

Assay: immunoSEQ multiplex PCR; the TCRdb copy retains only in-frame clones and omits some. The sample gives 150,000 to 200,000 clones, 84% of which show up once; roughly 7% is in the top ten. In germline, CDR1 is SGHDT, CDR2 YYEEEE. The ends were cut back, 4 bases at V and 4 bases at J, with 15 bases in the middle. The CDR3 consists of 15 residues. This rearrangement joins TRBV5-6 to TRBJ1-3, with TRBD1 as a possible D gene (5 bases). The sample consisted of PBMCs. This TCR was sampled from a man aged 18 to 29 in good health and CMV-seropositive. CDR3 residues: CASSGGRVAGNTIYF. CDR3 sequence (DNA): TGTGCCAGCAGCGGCGGCAGGGTGGCCGGAAACACCATATATTTT.